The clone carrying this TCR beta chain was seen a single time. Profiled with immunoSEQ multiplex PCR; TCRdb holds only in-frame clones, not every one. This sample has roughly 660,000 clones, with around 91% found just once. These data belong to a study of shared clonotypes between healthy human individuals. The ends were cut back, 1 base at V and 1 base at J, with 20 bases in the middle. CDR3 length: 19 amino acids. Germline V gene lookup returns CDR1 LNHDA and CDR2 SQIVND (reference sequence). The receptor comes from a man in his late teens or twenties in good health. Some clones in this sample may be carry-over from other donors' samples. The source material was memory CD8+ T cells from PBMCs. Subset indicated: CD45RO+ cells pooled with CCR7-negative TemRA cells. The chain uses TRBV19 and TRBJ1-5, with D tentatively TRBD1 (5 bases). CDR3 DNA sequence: TGTGCCAGTAGTATAGGACCAGGGTCGTACTTTCTAAGCAATCAGCCCCAGCATTTT. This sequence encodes CASSIGPGSYFLSNQPQHF.